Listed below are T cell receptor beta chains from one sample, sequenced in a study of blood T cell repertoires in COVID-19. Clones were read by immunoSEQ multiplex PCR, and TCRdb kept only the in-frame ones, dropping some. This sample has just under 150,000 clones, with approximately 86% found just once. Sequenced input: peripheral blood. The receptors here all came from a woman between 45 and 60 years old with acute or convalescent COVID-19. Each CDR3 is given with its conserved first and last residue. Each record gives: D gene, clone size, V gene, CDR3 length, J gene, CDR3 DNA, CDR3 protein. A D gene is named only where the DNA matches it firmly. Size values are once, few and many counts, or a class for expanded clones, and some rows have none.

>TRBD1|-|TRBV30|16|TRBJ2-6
TGTGCCTCCGGACAGGGAAGGGATTTTGAGGCCAACGTCCTGACTTTC
CASGQGRDFEANVLTF
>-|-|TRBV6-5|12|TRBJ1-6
TGTGCCAGCAGCCAAGGACAATCACCCCTCCACTTT
CASSQGQSPLHF
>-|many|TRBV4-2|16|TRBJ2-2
TGTGCCAGCAGCCAAGATTGGGCAGGGTACACCGGGGAGCTGTTTTTT
CASSQDWAGYTGELFF
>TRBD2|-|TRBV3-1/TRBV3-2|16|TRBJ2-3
TGTGCCAGCAGCCAGGGGACTAGCGGGGCCACAGATACGCAGTATTTT
CASSQGTSGATDTQYF
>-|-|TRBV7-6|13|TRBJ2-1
TGTGCCAGCAGCCCGCCGGGCTACAATGAGCAGTTCTTC
CASSPPGYNEQFF
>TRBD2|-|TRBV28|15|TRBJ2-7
TGTGCCAGCAGTTTATTTAGCGGGGGGTACTACGAGCAGTACTTC
CASSLFSGGYYEQYF
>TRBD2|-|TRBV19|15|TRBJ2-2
TGTGCCAGTCGCTGGGGGGGAATGGGGACCGGGGAGCTGTTTTTT
CASRWGGMGTGELFF
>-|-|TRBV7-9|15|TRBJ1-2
TGTGCCAGCAGCTTATCGGGCAGGGAAGTAGCTGGCTACACCTTC
CASSLSGREVAGYTF
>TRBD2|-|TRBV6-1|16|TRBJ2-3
TGTGCCAGCAGTGAAGAACCTAGCGGAGAGGAAGATACGCAGTATTTT
CASSEEPSGEEDTQYF
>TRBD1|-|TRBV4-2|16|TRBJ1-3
TGTGCCAGCAGCCAAGTTCAGGGGGCGGCGGGAAACACCATATATTTT
CASSQVQGAAGNTIYF
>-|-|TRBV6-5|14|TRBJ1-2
TGTGCCAGCAGTCGGACAAGGAGTAACTATGGCTACACCTTC
CASSRTRSNYGYTF
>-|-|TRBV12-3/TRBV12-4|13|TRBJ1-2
TGTGCCAGCAGTTTAGAAAATTTTCTAGGCTACACCTTC
CASSLENFLGYTF
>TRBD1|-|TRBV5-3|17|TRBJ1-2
TGTGCCAGAAGCTTCAGGGGGCGGGGAAAGAGATGGTATGGCTACACCTTC
CARSFRGRGKRWYGYTF
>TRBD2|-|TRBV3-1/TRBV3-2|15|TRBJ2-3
TGTGCCAGCAGCCCAGGAGCGGGAGCCTCAGATACGCAGTATTTT
CASSPGAGASDTQYF
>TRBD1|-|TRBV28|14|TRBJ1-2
TGTGCCAGTCTAGACAGGGGGGTTAACTATGGCTACACCTTC
CASLDRGVNYGYTF
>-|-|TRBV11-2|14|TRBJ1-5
TGTGCCAGCAGCTTAGGAGGGAGCGATCAGCCCCAGCATTTT
CASSLGGSDQPQHF
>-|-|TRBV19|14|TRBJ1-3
TGTGCCAGTAGCCCCTTCAGCTCTGGAAACACCATATATTTT
CASSPFSSGNTIYF
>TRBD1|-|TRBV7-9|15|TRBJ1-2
TGTGCCAGTGCCGGGACAGGGGGCGCAGGTTTTGGCTACACCTTC
CASAGTGGAGFGYTF
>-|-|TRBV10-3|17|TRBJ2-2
TGTGCCATCAGTGAGTCGAGGGGGGGCGAAAGCACCGGGGAGCTGTTTTTT
CAISESRGGESTGELFF
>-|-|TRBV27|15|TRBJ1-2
TGTGCCAGCAGTTTCGGCGGGGGCCCTAACTATGGCTACACCTTC
CASSFGGGPNYGYTF
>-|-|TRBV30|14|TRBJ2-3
TGTGCCTGGAGTGGGACTATTAGCACAGATACGCAGTATTTT
CAWSGTISTDTQYF
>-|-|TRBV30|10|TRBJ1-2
TGTGCCTCCGGACTGCAGGGCTACACCTTC
CASGLQGYTF
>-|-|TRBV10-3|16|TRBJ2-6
TGTGCCATCAGTGAGTCGGCAGGTCCGGGGGCCAACGTCCTGACTTTC
CAISESAGPGANVLTF
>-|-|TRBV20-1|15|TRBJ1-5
TGCAGTGCTAGTCCGACAGGTCTTAGCAATCAGCCCCAGCATTTT
CSASPTGLSNQPQHF
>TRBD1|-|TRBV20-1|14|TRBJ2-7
TGCAGTGCTAGTTGGGGACAGGGGGCGGACGAGCAGTACTTC
CSASWGQGADEQYF
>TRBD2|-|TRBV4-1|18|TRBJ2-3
TGCGCCAGCAGCCAAGTCGTCCCCGGGGGGACGTCCACAGATACGCAGTATTTT
CASSQVVPGGTSTDTQYF
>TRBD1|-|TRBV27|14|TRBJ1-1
TGTGCCAGCAGGCAACTAAGACAGGGGAGTGAAGCTTTCTTT
CASRQLRQGSEAFF
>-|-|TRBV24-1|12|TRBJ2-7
TGTGCCACCAGTGATCAGGGTTCCGAGCAGTACTTC
CATSDQGSEQYF
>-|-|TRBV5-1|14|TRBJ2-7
TGCGCCAGCAGCCCCGCCGGGGGCTCCTACGAGCAGTACTTC
CASSPAGGSYEQYF
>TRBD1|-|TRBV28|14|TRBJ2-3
TGTGCCAGCAAATGGGACAGGGACTTAGATACGCAGTATTTT
CASKWDRDLDTQYF
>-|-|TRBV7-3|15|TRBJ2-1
TGTGCCAGCAGCCCCCAACATATTTCCTACAATGAGCAGTTCTTC
CASSPQHISYNEQFF
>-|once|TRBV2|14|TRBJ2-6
TGTGCCAGCAGGTGGGAGGCTGGGGCCAACGTCCTGACTTTC
CASRWEAGANVLTF
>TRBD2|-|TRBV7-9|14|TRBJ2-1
TGTGCCAGCAGGAGCGGGACGGGGAACAATGAGCAGTTCTTC
CASRSGTGNNEQFF
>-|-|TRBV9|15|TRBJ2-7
TGTGCCAGCAGCGTAGTAGATGGGGGCAAAAACGAGCAGTACTTC
CASSVVDGGKNEQYF
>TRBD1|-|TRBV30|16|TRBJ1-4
TGTGCCTGGAGGGCCCCCTTGGGACAGCGTAATGAAAAACTGTTTTTT
CAWRAPLGQRNEKLFF
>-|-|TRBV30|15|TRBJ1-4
TGTGCCTCAACCACAGGGTGGCTCACTAATGAAAAACTGTTTTTT
CASTTGWLTNEKLFF
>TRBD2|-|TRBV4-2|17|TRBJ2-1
TGTGCCAGCAGCCAACTTCTCGGGGGGAGCTCCTACAATGAGCAGTTCTTC
CASSQLLGGSSYNEQFF
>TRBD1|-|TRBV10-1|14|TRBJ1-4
TGCGCCAGCAAGCCGCAGGGGGCCGGTGAAAAACTGTTTTTT
CASKPQGAGEKLFF
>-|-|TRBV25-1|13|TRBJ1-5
TGTGCCAGCAGCATTACAGGGTATCAGCCCCAGCATTTT
CASSITGYQPQHF
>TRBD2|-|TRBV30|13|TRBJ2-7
TGTGCCTGGAGTGTAGTTCGCGGGGGCGAGCAGTACTTC
CAWSVVRGGEQYF
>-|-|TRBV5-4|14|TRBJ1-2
TGTGCCAGCAGCCGTATAGACAGTCAATATGGCTACACCTTC
CASSRIDSQYGYTF
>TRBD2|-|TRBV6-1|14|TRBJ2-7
TGTGCCAGCAGTGAAACTAGCGGCTCCTACGAGCAGTACTTC
CASSETSGSYEQYF
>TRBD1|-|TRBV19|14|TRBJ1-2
TGTGCCAGTATGGAGACAGGGGTTAACTATGGCTACACCTTC
CASMETGVNYGYTF
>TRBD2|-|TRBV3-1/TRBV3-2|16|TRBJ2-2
TGTGCCAGCAGCCAAGCGGGACTACCGACCACCGGGGAGCTGTTTTTT
CASSQAGLPTTGELFF
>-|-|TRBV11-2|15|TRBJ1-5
TGTGCCAGCAGCGCCCGGGGTTATAGCAATCAGCCCCAGCATTTT
CASSARGYSNQPQHF
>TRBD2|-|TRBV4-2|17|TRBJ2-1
TGTGCCAGCAGCCAGGGTTTAGCGGGGGGCTCCTACAATGAGCAGTTCTTC
CASSQGLAGGSYNEQFF
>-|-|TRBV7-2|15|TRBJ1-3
TGTGCCAGCAGCTTAGTGGCAGGCTCTGGAAACACCATATATTTT
CASSLVAGSGNTIYF
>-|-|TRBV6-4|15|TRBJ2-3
TGTGCCAGCAGTGACGAGGGCAGGAGGGCGGATACGCAGTATTTT
CASSDEGRRADTQYF
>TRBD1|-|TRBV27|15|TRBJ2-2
TGTGCCAGCAGTGAAAACCCCCAGGGGGTCGGGGAGCTGTTTTTT
CASSENPQGVGELFF
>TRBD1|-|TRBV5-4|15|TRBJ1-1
TGTGCCAGCAGCTTGGGGACAGGACTGTACACTGAAGCTTTCTTT
CASSLGTGLYTEAFF